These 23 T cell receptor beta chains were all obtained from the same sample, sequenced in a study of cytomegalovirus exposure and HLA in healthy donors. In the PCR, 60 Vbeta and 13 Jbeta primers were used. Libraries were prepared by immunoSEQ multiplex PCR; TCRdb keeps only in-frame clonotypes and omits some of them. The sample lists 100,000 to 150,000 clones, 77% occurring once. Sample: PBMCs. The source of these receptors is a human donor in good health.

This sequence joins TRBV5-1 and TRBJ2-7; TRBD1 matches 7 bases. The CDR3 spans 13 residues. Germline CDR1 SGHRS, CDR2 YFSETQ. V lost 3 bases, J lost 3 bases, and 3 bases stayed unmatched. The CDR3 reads CASSYDRDYEQYF. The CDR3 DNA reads TGCGCCAGCAGCTACGACAGGGACTACGAGCAGTACTTC.

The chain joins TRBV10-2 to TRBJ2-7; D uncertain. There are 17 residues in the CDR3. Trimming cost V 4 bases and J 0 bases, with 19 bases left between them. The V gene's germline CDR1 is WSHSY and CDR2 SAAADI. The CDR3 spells CASSGQSRPESSYEQYF. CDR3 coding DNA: TGCGCCAGCAGTGGACAAAGCCGACCTGAGAGCTCCTACGAGCAGTACTTC.

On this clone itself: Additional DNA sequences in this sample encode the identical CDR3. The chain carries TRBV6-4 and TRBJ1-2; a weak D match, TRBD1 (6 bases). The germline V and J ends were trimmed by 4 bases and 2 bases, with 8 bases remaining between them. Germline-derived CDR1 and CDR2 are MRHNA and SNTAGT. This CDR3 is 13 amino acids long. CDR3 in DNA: TGTGCCAGCAGTGCCACAGGGAACTATGGCTACACCTTC. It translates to CASSATGNYGYTF.

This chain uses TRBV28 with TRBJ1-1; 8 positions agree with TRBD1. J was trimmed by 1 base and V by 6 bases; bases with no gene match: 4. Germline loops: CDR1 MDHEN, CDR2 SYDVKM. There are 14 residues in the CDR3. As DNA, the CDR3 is TGTGCCAGCAGCAGGACAGGGACGAACACTGAAGCTTTCTTT. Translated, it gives CASSRTGTNTEAFF.

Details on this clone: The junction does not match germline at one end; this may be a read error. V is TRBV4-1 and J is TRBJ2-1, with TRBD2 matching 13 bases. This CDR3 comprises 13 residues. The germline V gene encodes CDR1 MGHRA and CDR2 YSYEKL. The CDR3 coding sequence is TGCGCCAGCAGCCTTGGACTAGCGGGAGAATTGGTCTTC. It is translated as CASSLGLAGELVF.

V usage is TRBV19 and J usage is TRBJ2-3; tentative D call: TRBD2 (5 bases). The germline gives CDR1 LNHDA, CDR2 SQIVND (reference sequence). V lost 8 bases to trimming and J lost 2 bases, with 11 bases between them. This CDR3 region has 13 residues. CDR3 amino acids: CASLTRATDTQYF. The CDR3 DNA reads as TGTGCCAGTCTTACGCGGGCCACAGATACGCAGTATTTT. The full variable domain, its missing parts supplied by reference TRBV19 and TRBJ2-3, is DGGITQSPKYLFRKEGQNVTLSCEQNLNHDAMYWYRQDPGQGLRLIYYSQIVNDFQKGDIAEGYSVSREKKESFPLTVTSAQKNPTAFYLCASLTRATDTQYFGPGTRLTVL.

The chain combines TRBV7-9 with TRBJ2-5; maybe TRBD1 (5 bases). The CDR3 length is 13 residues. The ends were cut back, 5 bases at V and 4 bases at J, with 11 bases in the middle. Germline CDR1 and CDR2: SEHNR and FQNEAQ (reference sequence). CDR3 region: CASSQGAPETQYF. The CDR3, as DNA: TGTGCCAGCAGCCAAGGGGCCCCAGAGACCCAGTACTTC.

CDR3 DNA sequence: TGTGCCAGCAGCCCCAGGGAAAGGAACACTGAAGCTTTCTTT. This translates into CASSPRERNTEAFF. This chain connects TRBV6-5 to TRBJ1-1, with a tentative D call TRBD1 (5 bases). Per the germline V gene, CDR1 is MNHEY and CDR2 is SVGAGI. Trimming removed 6 bases from V and 1 base from J, with 12 bases in between. This CDR3 region has 14 residues.

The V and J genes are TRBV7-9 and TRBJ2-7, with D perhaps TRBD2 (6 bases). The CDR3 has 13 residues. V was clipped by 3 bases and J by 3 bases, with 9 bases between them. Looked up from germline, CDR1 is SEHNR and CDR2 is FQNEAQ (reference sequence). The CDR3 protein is CASSFPGDYEQYF. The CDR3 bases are TGTGCCAGCAGCTTTCCGGGGGACTACGAGCAGTACTTC.

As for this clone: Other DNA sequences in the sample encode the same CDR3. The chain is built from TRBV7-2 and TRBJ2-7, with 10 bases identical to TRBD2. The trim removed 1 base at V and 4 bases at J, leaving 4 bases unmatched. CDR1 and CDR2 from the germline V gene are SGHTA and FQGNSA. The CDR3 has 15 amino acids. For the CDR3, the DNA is TGTGCCAGCAGCTTAGTCCTAGCGGGAGCTTACGAGCAGTACTTC. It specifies CASSLVLAGAYEQYF.

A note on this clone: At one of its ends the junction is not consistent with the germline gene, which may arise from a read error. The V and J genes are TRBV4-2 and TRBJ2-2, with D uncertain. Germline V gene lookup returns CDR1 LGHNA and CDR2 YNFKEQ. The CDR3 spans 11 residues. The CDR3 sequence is CASSNSGELFF. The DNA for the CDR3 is TGTGCCAGCAGCAACAGCGGGGAGCTGTTTTTT.

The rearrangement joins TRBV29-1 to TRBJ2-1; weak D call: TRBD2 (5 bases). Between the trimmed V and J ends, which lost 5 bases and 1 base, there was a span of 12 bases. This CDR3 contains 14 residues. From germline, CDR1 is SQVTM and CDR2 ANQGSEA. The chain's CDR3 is CSVRRGPSYNEQFF. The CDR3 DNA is TGCAGCGTTCGCCGGGGTCCTTCCTACAATGAGCAGTTCTTC.

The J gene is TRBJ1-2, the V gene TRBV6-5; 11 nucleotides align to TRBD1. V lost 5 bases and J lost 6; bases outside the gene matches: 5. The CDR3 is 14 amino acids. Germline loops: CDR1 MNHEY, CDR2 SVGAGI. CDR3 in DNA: TGTGCCAGCAGTCGGACAGGGGGCTCTAATGGCTACACCTTC. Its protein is CASSRTGGSNGYTF.

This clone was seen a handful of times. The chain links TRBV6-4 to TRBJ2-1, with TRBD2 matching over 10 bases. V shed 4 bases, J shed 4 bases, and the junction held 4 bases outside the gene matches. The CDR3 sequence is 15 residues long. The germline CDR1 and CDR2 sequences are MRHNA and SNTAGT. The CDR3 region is CASSARTSGYNEQFF. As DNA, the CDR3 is TGTGCCAGCAGTGCAAGGACTAGCGGTTACAATGAGCAGTTCTTC.

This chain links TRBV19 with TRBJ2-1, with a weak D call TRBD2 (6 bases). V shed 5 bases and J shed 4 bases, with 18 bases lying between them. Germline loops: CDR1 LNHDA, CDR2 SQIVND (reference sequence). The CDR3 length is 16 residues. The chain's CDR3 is CASSLLGLNRYNEQFF. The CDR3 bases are TGTGCCAGTAGTCTCCTAGGACTAAACCGATACAATGAGCAGTTCTTC.

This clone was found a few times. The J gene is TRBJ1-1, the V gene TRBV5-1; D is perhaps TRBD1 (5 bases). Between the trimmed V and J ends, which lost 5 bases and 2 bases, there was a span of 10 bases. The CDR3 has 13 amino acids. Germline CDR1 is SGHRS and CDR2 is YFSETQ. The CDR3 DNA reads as TGCGCCAGCAGTCCAGGGATAAACACTGAAGCTTTCTTT. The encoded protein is CASSPGINTEAFF.

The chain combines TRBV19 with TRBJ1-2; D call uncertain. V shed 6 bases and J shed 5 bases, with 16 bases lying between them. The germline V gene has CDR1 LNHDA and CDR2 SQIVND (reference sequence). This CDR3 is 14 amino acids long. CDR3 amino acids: CASRMDPGGYGYTF. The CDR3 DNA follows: TGTGCCAGTAGAATGGACCCCGGCGGGTATGGCTACACCTTC.

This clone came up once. CDR3 sequence (DNA): TGTGCCAGCAGCCAAGGGGCAGGGCAGCCCCAGCATTTT. It encodes CASSQGAGQPQHF. This chain connects TRBV14 to TRBJ1-5, with D possibly being TRBD1 (5 bases). CDR3 length: 13 amino acids. In germline, CDR1 is SGHDN, CDR2 FVKESK. V was shortened by 1 base and J by 7 bases, with 8 bases between the two germline ends.

CDR3 residues: CASSLSTGPHEQYF. As DNA, the CDR3 is TGTGCCAGCAGCTTATCCACAGGGCCCCACGAGCAGTACTTC. This chain joins TRBV13 and TRBJ2-7, with D perhaps matching TRBD1 (6 bases). The CDR3 length is 14 residues. Germline values: CDR1 PRHDT, CDR2 FYEKMQ (reference sequence). Trimming shortened V by 2 bases and J by 5 bases, and 13 bases separated the two germline ends.

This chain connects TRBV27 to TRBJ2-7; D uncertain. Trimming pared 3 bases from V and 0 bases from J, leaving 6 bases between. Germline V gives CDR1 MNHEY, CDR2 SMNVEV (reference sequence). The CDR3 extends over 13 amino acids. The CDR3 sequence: CASSFGPSYEQYF. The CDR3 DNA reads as TGTGCCAGCAGTTTCGGTCCCTCCTACGAGCAGTACTTC.

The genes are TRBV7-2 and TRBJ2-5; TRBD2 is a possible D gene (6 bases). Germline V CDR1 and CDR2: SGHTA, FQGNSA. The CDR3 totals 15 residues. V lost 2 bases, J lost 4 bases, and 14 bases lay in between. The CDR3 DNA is TGTGCCAGCAGCTTAATATTTGGAGGGCGAGAGACCCAGTACTTC. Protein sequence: CASSLIFGGRETQYF.

CDR3 nucleotides: TGTGCCAGCCGGGACAGGGGTAACACCGGGGAGCTGTTTTTT. Protein product: CASRDRGNTGELFF. The V gene is TRBV19, the J gene TRBJ2-2, with 10 bases fitting TRBD1. Germline V gene lookup returns CDR1 LNHDA and CDR2 SQIVND (reference sequence). The CDR3 consists of 14 residues. Losses at the gene ends were 9 bases for V and 2 bases for J; bases not matched to a gene: 3.

The CDR3 reads CASSQSTSGGPETQYF. The CDR3 nucleotides are TGTGCCAGCAGCCAATCGACTAGCGGAGGGCCAGAGACCCAGTACTTC. The V call is TRBV4-2, the J call TRBJ2-5, with 9 bases fitting TRBD2. Germline V gene sequence: CDR1 LGHNA, CDR2 YNFKEQ. The CDR3 sequence is 16 residues long. After removal of 2 bases from V and 4 bases from J, the junction contained 8 bases not matched to a gene.